The 27 T cell receptor beta chains presented below share a single source sample, sequenced in a study of T cell responses to AZD1222 COVID-19 vaccine. Using immunoSEQ multiplex PCR, the repertoire was profiled, and TCRdb retains in-frame clones only, with some absent. The table shows about 170,000 clones, with roughly 92% occurring only once. This material consisted of peripheral blood, taken on day 0 of AZD1222 vaccination. These receptors all come from an adult in good health.

This sequence joins TRBV4-2 and TRBJ2-5; no clear D. The CDR3 spans 13 residues. V lost 1 base to trimming and J lost 9 bases, with 12 bases between them. Germline V lookup: CDR1 LGHNA, CDR2 YNFKEQ. CDR3 coding DNA: TGTGCCAGCAGCCAAGGGTGGGGAAAGGCCCAGTACTTC. Residues: CASSQGWGKAQYF.

The count of this clone is one. V usage is TRBV7-3 and J usage is TRBJ2-1, with a weak D call TRBD1 (6 bases). V was clipped by 4 bases and J by 6 bases, with 16 bases between them. Germline V CDR1 and CDR2: SGHTA, FQGTGA. The CDR3 consists of 15 residues. CDR3 residues: CASSSGQPRLNEQFF. CDR3 DNA: TGTGCCAGCAGCTCCGGACAGCCGCGGCTCAATGAGCAGTTCTTC.

V and J are TRBV18 and TRBJ1-1; weak D call: TRBD1 (5 bases). This CDR3 comprises 13 residues. In germline, CDR1 is KGHSH, CDR2 LQKENI. V was clipped by 1 base and J by 8 bases, with 11 bases between them. CDR3 loop: CASSPLQEPEAFF. The CDR3 coding sequence is TGTGCCAGCTCACCACTACAGGAGCCCGAAGCTTTCTTT.

The J gene is TRBJ2-7, the V gene TRBV19; D ambiguous. V was cut by 3 bases and J by 6 bases, with 12 bases left in between. This CDR3 has 13 residues. The germline V gene has CDR1 LNHDA and CDR2 SQIVND (reference sequence). The CDR3 DNA sequence: TGTGCCAGTAGTATTCAAGGGTCAGGCGAGCAGTACTTC. It is translated as CASSIQGSGEQYF.

The chain joins TRBV19 to TRBJ1-5; the D is unclear. Germline-derived CDR1 and CDR2 are LNHDA and SQIVND (reference sequence). The CDR3 contains 16 residues. The V end was cut by 6 bases, the J end by 3 bases, with 18 bases between. The CDR3 loop reads CASSVSPLRTNQPQHF. The CDR3 DNA reads TGTGCCAGTAGCGTCTCTCCCCTTCGGACCAATCAGCCCCAGCATTTT.

The CDR3 loop is CASSPGLAGSEQFF. Written as DNA, the CDR3 is TGCGCCAGCAGCCCCGGACTAGCGGGCAGTGAGCAGTTCTTC. The chain recombines TRBV5-1 with TRBJ2-1; 11 bases line up with TRBD2. Trimming took 4 bases from V and 9 from J; bases not matched to a gene: 6. In germline, CDR1 is SGHRS, CDR2 YFSETQ. The CDR3 consists of 14 residues.

The chain combines TRBV19 with TRBJ2-1; no definite D call. The germline V gene encodes CDR1 LNHDA and CDR2 SQIVND (reference sequence). Trimming left V 4 bases short and J 7 bases short, with 8 bases between. This CDR3 contains 12 residues. The CDR3 DNA reads TGTGCCAGTAGTAGCTGGGGTAATGAGCAGTTCTTC. Its translation is CASSSWGNEQFF.

The V gene is TRBV27, the J gene TRBJ1-4; 7 bases are shared with TRBD1. This CDR3 region has 14 residues. The V segment lost 4 bases and the J segment 7 bases; nucleotides outside the gene matches: 6. The germline V gene has CDR1 MNHEY and CDR2 SMNVEV (reference sequence). CDR3 nucleotide sequence: TGTGCCAGCAGTTCACCGGACAGGCCTGAAAAACTGTTTTTT. Translated, it gives CASSSPDRPEKLFF.

The genes are TRBV19 and TRBJ2-1; 7 positions agree with TRBD2. From germline, CDR1 is LNHDA and CDR2 SQIVND (reference sequence). V trimming: 5 bases; J trimming: 4 bases; junction bases outside the gene matches: 5. CDR3 length equals 14 residues. This chain's CDR3 is CASSLGGTYNEQFF. As DNA, the CDR3 is TGTGCCAGTAGTCTCGGGGGGACTTACAATGAGCAGTTCTTC.

This rearrangement joins TRBV27 to TRBJ1-5; 7 bases are shared with TRBD1. J was trimmed by 6 bases and V by 0 bases; bases with no gene match: 5. The CDR3 runs 15 residues. CDR1 and CDR2 (germline): MNHEY, SMNVEV (reference sequence). Here the CDR3 reads CASSLSRQGGQPQHF. The CDR3 bases are TGTGCCAGCAGTTTATCTCGACAGGGAGGTCAGCCCCAGCATTTT.

V gene TRBV10-3 combines with J gene TRBJ1-6, with 11 bases that match TRBD1. Looked up from germline, CDR1 is ENHRY and CDR2 is SYGVKD. The V and J ends lost 9 bases and 9 bases, in that order; junction bases with no gene match: 1. The CDR3 runs to 12 residues. CDR3 in DNA: TGTGCCATTGGACAGGGGGCTTCACCCCTCCACTTT. Translating it yields CAIGQGASPLHF.

The CDR3 region is CASISSQETQYF. The CDR3 bases are TGTGCCAGCATTTCGTCCCAAGAGACCCAGTACTTC. The genes are TRBV2 and TRBJ2-5; unclear D gene. Germline CDR1 is SNHLY and CDR2 is FYNNEI. There are 12 residues in the CDR3. Trimming took 7 bases from V and 1 from J, leaving 7 bases between them.

J is TRBJ1-1 and V is TRBV7-2; D is perhaps TRBD1 (6 bases). The CDR3 spans 16 residues. Germline V gene data show CDR1 as SGHTA and CDR2 as FQGNSA. Trimming left V 0 bases short and J 5 bases short, with 16 bases between. The CDR3 DNA is TGTGCCAGCAGCTTAGCGGGGGCCTTAACGGAGACTGAAGCTTTCTTT. Its protein product is CASSLAGALTETEAFF. Together with reference TRBV7-2 and TRBJ1-1, the CDR3 gives the full variable domain: GAGVSQSPSNKVTEKGKDVELRCDPISGHTALYWYRQSLGQGLEFLIYFQGNSAPDKSGLPSDRFSAERTGGSVSTLTIQRTQQEDSAVYLCASSLAGALTETEAFFGQGTRLTVV.

The chain employs TRBV4-3 and TRBJ1-2; D is perhaps TRBD1 (5 bases). This CDR3 has 14 amino acids. Germline V lookup: CDR1 LGHNA, CDR2 YSLEER. V was shortened by 3 bases and J by 4 bases, with 12 bases between the two germline ends. This CDR3 reads CASSQGPGSYGYTF. The CDR3 bases are TGCGCCAGCAGCCAGGGGCCGGGTAGCTATGGCTACACCTTC.

This clone was counted a single time. The chain carries TRBV6-5 and TRBJ2-7; D is perhaps TRBD2 (5 bases). CDR1 and CDR2 from the germline V gene are MNHEY and SVGAGI. The CDR3 runs to 14 residues. Trimming cost V 8 bases and J 2 bases, with 16 bases left between them. The DNA of the CDR3 is TGTGCCAGCGAGGGCCATCGCCTGACCTACGAGCAGTACTTC. It codes for CASEGHRLTYEQYF.

This chain joins TRBV29-1 and TRBJ1-3, with no clear D. Germline CDR1 SQVTM, CDR2 ANQGSEA. CDR3 length: 11 residues. Trimming took 4 bases from V and 2 from J, leaving 3 bases between them. In DNA, the CDR3 is TGCAGCGTTGCCGCTGGAAACACCATATATTTT. It specifies CSVAAGNTIYF.

Only one count was recorded for this clone. The chain has TRBV29-1 and TRBJ2-1, with D unresolved. V gave up 4 bases and J gave up 4 bases, with 5 bases separating them. The CDR3 spans 11 residues. CDR1 is SQVTM, CDR2 ANQGSEA, per germline. The CDR3 is CSVARYNEQFF. CDR3 sequence (DNA): TGCAGCGTTGCCAGGTACAATGAGCAGTTCTTC.

The chain recombines TRBV12-5 with TRBJ2-6, with D maybe TRBD2 (6 bases). V was clipped by 5 bases and J by 6 bases, with 17 bases between them. This CDR3 is built from 16 residues. Germline V gives CDR1 LGHNT, CDR2 FRNRAP. Here the CDR3 reads CASGPQGGPVANVLTF. CDR3 DNA: TGTGCTAGTGGTCCCCAGGGAGGCCCGGTGGCCAACGTCCTGACTTTC.

The rearrangement links TRBV2 to TRBJ2-7; TRBD2 aligns across 7 bases. Germline V gene sequence: CDR1 SNHLY, CDR2 FYNNEI. With V trimmed by 8 bases and J by 3 bases, 13 bases remained unmatched. The CDR3 is 15 residues long. The CDR3 region has the DNA TGTGCCAGCCGGGGAGCGGGGCCCGTGAACTACGAGCAGTACTTC. It specifies CASRGAGPVNYEQYF.

The V call is TRBV3-1 (or the pseudogene TRBV3-2), the J call TRBJ2-5, with 10 bases matching TRBD2. CDR1 and CDR2 (germline): LGHDT, YNNKEL (reference sequence). This CDR3 is built from 19 residues. J gave up 5 bases and V 0 bases, and 15 bases lay outside the gene matches. The CDR3 is CASSQEGAVILAGAETQYF. The CDR3 nucleotides read TGTGCCAGCAGCCAAGAAGGGGCGGTCATTCTAGCGGGAGCGGAGACCCAGTACTTC.

The chain joins TRBV18 to TRBJ2-7; 9 nucleotides match TRBD1. The V gene end was trimmed by 0 bases and the J gene end by 6 bases; junction bases not matched to a gene: 9. Germline values: CDR1 KGHSH, CDR2 LQKENI. This CDR3 comprises 16 residues. The CDR3 spells CASSPPLTGGTGEQYF. The CDR3 nucleotides read TGTGCCAGCTCACCACCGTTGACAGGGGGAACTGGCGAGCAGTACTTC.

This clone came up once. As DNA, the CDR3 is TGTGCCAGCACGATTAGAGGTGGGGGGACGAACACCGGGGAGCTGTTTTTT. This encodes CASTIRGGGTNTGELFF. The chain carries TRBV11-2 and TRBJ2-2; D is perhaps TRBD2 (6 bases). Trimming stripped 7 bases from V and 0 bases from J, with 18 bases between. This CDR3 has 17 residues. Germline V gene lookup returns CDR1 SGHAT and CDR2 FQNNGV.

The chain employs TRBV27 and TRBJ1-1; 8 bases agree with TRBD1. This CDR3 region has 15 residues. With V trimmed by 5 bases and J by 2 bases, 7 bases remained unmatched. Germline-derived CDR1 and CDR2 are MNHEY and SMNVEV (reference sequence). CDR3 bases: TGTGCCAGCAGTCCTAGCGACAGGGGTAACACTGAAGCTTTCTTT. This encodes CASSPSDRGNTEAFF.

This chain joins TRBV7-8 and TRBJ2-2; possibly TRBD2 for D (6 bases). The CDR3 spans 14 residues. Trimming took 2 bases from V and 4 from J, leaving 8 bases between them. The V gene's germline CDR1 is SGHVS and CDR2 FQNEAQ. The CDR3 sequence is CASSLRDFTGELFF. DNA of the CDR3: TGTGCCAGCAGCTTAAGGGACTTCACCGGGGAGCTGTTTTTT.

J is TRBJ2-7 and V is TRBV18, with a tentative D call TRBD1 (6 bases). This CDR3 contains 14 residues. Between the trimmed V and J ends, which lost 3 bases and 0 bases, there was a span of 9 bases. Germline V gene sequence: CDR1 KGHSH, CDR2 LQKENI. The CDR3 sequence: CASSPRQDSYEQYF. The CDR3 DNA reads TGTGCCAGCTCACCCAGACAGGACTCCTACGAGCAGTACTTC.

V is TRBV18 and J is TRBJ2-1, with D possibly TRBD2 on 5 matching bases. CDR3 length equals 17 residues. Germline lookup yields CDR1 KGHSH and CDR2 LQKENI. Deletions cut 3 bases from V and 0 bases from J, with 15 bases between. CDR3 region: CASSPSTRGSSYNEQFF. The CDR3 coding sequence is TGTGCCAGCTCACCCTCGACCCGGGGTAGCTCCTACAATGAGCAGTTCTTC. Full variable domain (missing parts from reference TRBV18 and TRBJ2-1): NAGVMQNPRHLVRRRGQEARLRCSPMKGHSHVYWYRQLPEEGLKFMVYLQKENIIDESGMPKERFSAEFPKEGPSILRIQQVVRGDSAAYFCASSPSTRGSSYNEQFFGPGTRLTVL.

This chain links TRBV7-9 with TRBJ1-1, with a possible D match to TRBD1 (5 bases). CDR3 length equals 14 residues. Germline V lookup: CDR1 SEHNR, CDR2 FQNEAQ (reference sequence). Trimming took 1 base from V and 3 from J, leaving 9 bases between them. The chain's CDR3 is CASSLVQGYTEAFF. The CDR3 bases are TGTGCCAGCAGCTTAGTTCAGGGATACACTGAAGCTTTCTTT. Full variable domain (remainder filled in from reference TRBV7-9 and TRBJ1-1): DTGVSQNPRHKITKRGQNVTFRCDPISEHNRLYWYRQTLGQGPEFLTYFQNEAQLEKSRLLSDRFSAERPKGSFSTLEIQRTEQGDSAMYLCASSLVQGYTEAFFGQGTRLTVV.